The T cell receptor beta chain described here comes from a study of T cells in Graves' hyperthyroidism and ophthalmopathy. Every diagnosis used clinical symptoms, serum thyroxine and TRAb, thyroid ultrasound and orbital computed tomography. This clonotype was recorded at least ten times. The V gene's germline CDR1 is SGHRS and CDR2 YFSETQ. The CDR3 extends over 15 amino acids. Trimming left V 4 bases short and J 0 bases short, with 12 bases between. Authors of the study amplified TCR beta CDR3 regions from RNA transcripts. TCR CDR3 underwent first-round RT-PCR with the HTBI primer set. MiXCR was run by TCRdb on the multiplex PCR reads, yielding one entry per CDR3 protein. The sample has about 560,000 distinct CDR3 sequences; over 15% are singletons.

J is TRBJ2-3 and V is TRBV5-1, with D unclear. Specimen: blood. This TCR came from a woman in her late teens or twenties with Graves' hyperthyroidism. DNA for the CDR3: TGCGCCAGCAGCACCGTTCAAGCTAGCACAGATACGCAGTATTTT. It is translated as CASSTVQASTDTQYF.